The clone carrying this TCR beta chain occurred once. Antigen specificity is unknown. This sample stems from a study of vaccination effects on CD4 cells after COVID-19. On the study more broadly: After the second dose, samples were taken at median day 72.

Ahead of sequencing, the ViraFEST assay grew antigen-specific CD4+ T cells using viral peptide pools. When around ten days of culture had elapsed, CD4+ T cells were isolated. Either the BNT162b2 or mRNA-1273 vaccine was given to participants in two doses. Vaccinated participants had no history of SARS-CoV-2 infection and tested negative for nucleocapsid antibodies. The table came from immunoSEQ multiplex PCR; TCRdb's copy has only in-frame clones and leaves some out. The repertoire holds approximately 83,000 clones, with around 77% as singletons. CDR3 length equals 13 residues. CDR1 is SQVTM, CDR2 ANQGSEA, per germline. Trimming took off 4 bases at V and 0 bases at J, with 9 bases between the two ends.

The V gene is TRBV29-1, the J gene TRBJ1-2; D is unclear. The receptor comes from a human donor who received a COVID-19 vaccine. The starting material was CD4+ T cells from PBMCs cultured with HCoV-OC43 spike peptides, obtained after COVID-19 vaccination. The subset denotes: HCoV-OC43 spike overlapping peptide pool stimulation. The CDR3 DNA sequence: TGCAGCGTTGGGGTGCAGGCTAACTATGGCTACACCTTC. As protein: CSVGVQANYGYTF.